This record concerns one T cell receptor beta chain sequence. Its antigen target is currently unknown. Base-call qualities are not available, and no considerably larger clone is one nucleotide away. This record belongs to a study of blood T cell repertoires in COVID-19 (dated by TCRdb to about 2020). At the level of the whole study: Samples from collaborators originated in the United States, Italy and Spain and spanned both the acute and convalescent phases of COVID-19. The sample metadata nearly always contained a de-identified subject ID, COVID-19 status, age in years and sex. The samples were drawn from the first 160 participants of the ongoing ImmuneRACE study and from 950 to 1,500 subjects provided by 6 global collaborators. A freely available public database, intended as a resource for researchers studying the immune response to SARS-CoV-2, is where the repertoires were released. The material from the prospective study consisted of cDNA or gDNA derived from T cells, B-cell-depleted T cells, or PBMCs. Deeply sampled blood TCRbeta repertoires from subjects exposed to, actively infected with, or recovered from COVID-19 were included in the dataset. HLA class I and class II types, where available, came from metadata supplied by the sample provider rather than from assay-based typing. The research as a whole found: How much clinical and demographic metadata was included differed by source and by participant, and the metadata was provided uncurated.

One collaborating source in Seattle enrolled patients during active infection and followed them longitudinally through the course of disease. Collaborating institutions collected whole blood in K2EDTA tubes following their own protocols. For TCRbeta analysis, collaborators shipped samples in one of three forms: frozen whole blood, isolated PBMCs, or DNA extracted from either of those sample types. TCRbeta CDR3 regions were amplified from genomic DNA by means of the immunoSEQ Assay, a bias-controlled multiplex PCR. The published analysis was carried out like this. The number of nucleated cells in each sample was estimated by amplification of reference gene primers within the assay. Sequence reads were collapsed and filtered to measure the absolute abundance of every unique TCRbeta CDR3 rearrangement. For each sample, productive Simpson clonality was calculated as the square root of Simpson's diversity index across productive rearrangements. TCRdb holds this immuneACCESS table with in-frame rearrangements only. Some clones are missing; in checked studies, unresolved V genes explain under half, and the rest has no known cause. V, J and clone size reflect that table, while D and trimming were determined from the DNA. The sample yields around 480,000 clones; more than 70% were counted once. Jointly, the top ten make up around 12% of the sample.

V was cut back by 0 bases and J by 7 bases, leaving a gap of 20 bases between them. Spanning cysteine to phenylalanine, the CDR3 consists of 16 amino acids. The DNA shown is the 48-base CDR3, in frame from base 1. The germline V gene provides CDR1 SGHRS and CDR2 YFSETQ. Sample: peripheral blood. The chain is assembled from TRBV5-1 and TRBJ2-7; a tentative D match to TRBD2 spans 6 bases. The TCR originated in a woman in her 50s with COVID-19, enrolled during active disease. The CDR3 loop reads CASSLAPGGNGGEQYF. The sequenced DNA: TGCGCCAGCAGCTTGGCCCCAGGAGGGAATGGGGGTGAGCAGTACTTC.